These T cell receptor beta chains were read from a single sample in a study of cytomegalovirus exposure and HLA in healthy donors. Clones were sequenced by immunoSEQ multiplex PCR, and TCRdb holds only the in-frame ones, with some missing. The table lists around 120,000 clones, approximately 80% of them singletons, with about 11% in the top ten. The sequencing sample was made of PBMCs. The origin of the receptors is a male donor in good health and CMV-seropositive. Both conserved end residues are part of each CDR3. The D gene is left open where the match is weak. Clone size is given for some rows only: seen once, a few or many times, or a class if the clone is expanded.

TGTGCCTGGAGTGGTAGTAGCCACGAGCAGTACTTC CAWSGSSHEQYF NA TRBJ2-7 TRBV30 NA
TGTGCCAGCAGCTTAGAGTACGGGGAGCTGTTTTTT CASSLEYGELFF few TRBJ2-2 TRBV11-3 NA
TGTGCCAGCAGTAAGGACAGTCCAAGGGTGCCCCAGCATTTT CASSKDSPRVPQHF NA TRBJ1-5 TRBV6-1 NA
TGTGCCAGCAGCCTACAGGGCTCTGGGGCCAACGTCCTGACTTTC CASSLQGSGANVLTF NA TRBJ2-6 TRBV28 NA
TGTGCCAGCAGCGTAGATCCCGGGACTAGCCAAGAGACCCAGTACTTC CASSVDPGTSQETQYF NA TRBJ2-5 TRBV9 TRBD2
TGTGCCAGCAGCCCAATTGGGGGGTATGGCTACACCTTC CASSPIGGYGYTF NA TRBJ1-2 TRBV4-2 NA
TGTGCCAGCAGCCAGGACAGGGCAGCTTTCTTT CASSQDRAAFF NA TRBJ1-1 TRBV6-5 TRBD1
TGTGCCAGCAGCCCGACAGGGATAGGTGGCTACACCTTC CASSPTGIGGYTF few TRBJ1-2 TRBV6-4 TRBD1
TGTGCCAGCTCACCACAGGGACTAGCGGGACAAGAGACCCAGTACTTC CASSPQGLAGQETQYF once TRBJ2-5 TRBV18 TRBD2
TGTGCCAGCAGCGGGGGGGGTCTAGCCAAAAACATTCAGTACTTC CASSGGGLAKNIQYF NA TRBJ2-4 TRBV5-4 TRBD2
TGTGCCAGTAAGGCAGGGTTTCTTACCGGGGAGCTGTTTTTT CASKAGFLTGELFF NA TRBJ2-2 TRBV19 NA
TGTGCCAGCAGCCCGGCAGGAGGGCTGGCCGGGGAGCTGTTTTTT CASSPAGGLAGELFF NA TRBJ2-2 TRBV7-2 NA
TGTGCCAGCAGCAAAAGGCAGGGGACCGGGGAGCTGTTTTTT CASSKRQGTGELFF NA TRBJ2-2 TRBV21-1 NA
TGTGCCAGCAGCTTGGTACGGGGGATTAGCAATCAGCCCCAGCATTTT CASSLVRGISNQPQHF NA TRBJ1-5 TRBV5-5 NA
TGTGCCAGCAGCCCAACGACAGGGGGACAGGTTAGACTGTTTTTT CASSPTTGGQVRLFF NA TRBJ1-4 TRBV7-9 TRBD1
TGTGCCTGGAGTGGGGTTGGGCTTGAAGCTTTCTTT CAWSGVGLEAFF NA TRBJ1-1 TRBV30 NA
TGCAGCGTTGAAAGGGCCAGGGGGGCAGACGAGCAGTACTTC CSVERARGADEQYF NA TRBJ2-7 TRBV29-1 NA
TGTGCCAGCAGTTACGGGGGGCTCCCTGAAGCTTTCTTT CASSYGGLPEAFF NA TRBJ1-1 TRBV28 NA
TGTGCCAGCAGTCCCCTCGGGACTAGCGTACAAGAGACCCAGTACTTC CASSPLGTSVQETQYF NA TRBJ2-5 TRBV28 TRBD2
TGTGCCAGCAGCGTAGGAGGCAGTAGCTACGAGCAGTACTTC CASSVGGSSYEQYF NA TRBJ2-7 TRBV9 NA
TGTGCCAGCAGCTTAGTTTATCCCCCATACCCCGCAGCTAATGAAAAACTGTTTTTT CASSLVYPPYPAANEKLFF NA TRBJ1-4 TRBV7-2 NA
TGTGCCAGCAGCCCCTCCCCCAGCGGGAGTTCCTATTTT CASSPSPSGSSYF NA TRBJ2-3 TRBV6-1 TRBD2